The 27 T cell receptor beta chains below were found in one sample sequenced in a study of metastatic and nonmetastatic thyroid tumors. With MiXCR, TCRdb called clones anew from the PCR reads. This repertoire shows tens of thousands of clones, just over 4% found once; its top ten account for approximately 20%. No patient received treatment before thyroid surgery. Sequenced sample: blood. The receptors here all came from a female donor with papillary thyroid cancer or a benign thyroid nodule (not recorded which). Some clones in this sample may be carry-over from other donors' samples.

Points on this clone: One junction end disagrees with the germline gene, perhaps due to a read error. The gene calls are TRBV5-1 and TRBJ2-3, with no clear D. Germline values: CDR1 SGHRS, CDR2 YFSETQ. This CDR3 is built from 16 residues. The CDR3: CASSLDLQRSTDTHYF. CDR3 in DNA: TGCGCCAGCAGCTTGGACCTCCAGAGAAGCACCGATACGCATTATTTT.

In this sample, this clone turned up many times. Written as DNA, the CDR3 is TGTGCCACCAGTGACGGGCCCGGGGAGCTGTTTTTT. Translating gives CATSDGPGELFF. The rearrangement uses TRBV24-1 and TRBJ2-2; no reliable D call. V lost 4 bases and J 6 bases, leaving 5 bases between the germline ends. This CDR3 has 12 residues. Germline lookup yields CDR1 KGHDR and CDR2 SFDVKD.

This clone has just a few counts. This chain joins TRBV28 and TRBJ2-1, with a possible D match to TRBD2 (6 bases). The CDR3 length is 14 residues. The V gene's germline CDR1 is MDHEN and CDR2 SYDVKM. V was cut by 8 bases and J by 7 bases, with 18 bases left in between. The CDR3 sequence is CASYTSWSMNEQFF. In DNA form, the CDR3 reads TGTGCCAGCTACACTAGCTGGAGTATGAATGAGCAGTTCTTC.

This clone appeared a few times. A much larger clone differs from this one at a single base, so this may be a read error. The same CDR3 can be traced to other DNA sequences in this sample. J is TRBJ2-5 and V is TRBV20-1; 11 positions agree with TRBD2. The CDR3 is 13 residues long. Trimming cost V 7 bases and J 4 bases; bases outside gene matches: 5. The germline gives CDR1 DFQATT, CDR2 SNEGSKA (reference sequence). The CDR3 region has the DNA TGCAGTGGACTGACTAGCGGGATAGAGACCCAGTACTTC. The encoded protein is CSGLTSGIETQYF.

This clone was seen at least ten times. DNA for the CDR3: TGTGCCAGTACTACAAGGACGGATGGCTACACCTTC. As protein: CASTTRTDGYTF. The chain has TRBV19 and TRBJ1-2; D gene uncertain. V lost 7 bases and J lost 6, with 12 bases in between. CDR1 and CDR2 from the germline V gene are LNHDA and SQIVND (reference sequence). This CDR3 is 12 amino acids long.

This chain joins TRBV28 and TRBJ2-1; 7 bases map to TRBD2. With 7 bases clipped from V and 10 bases from J, the junction kept 10 bases outside the gene matches. CDR1 MDHEN and CDR2 SYDVKM come from the germline V gene. The CDR3 has 13 residues. The CDR3 bases are TGTGCCAGCATTCCTAGCGGCCCCAGGGAGCAGTTCTTC. This codes for CASIPSGPREQFF.

The sample holds many counts of this clone. The J gene is TRBJ2-5, the V gene TRBV2, with D possibly being TRBD1 or TRBD2 (5 bases each). Deletions cut 6 bases from V and 2 bases from J, with 10 bases between. The CDR3 spans 13 residues. The germline CDR1 and CDR2 sequences are SNHLY and FYNNEI. The CDR3 bases are TGTGCCAGCAGCCGGGACGCGCAAGAGACCCAGTACTTC. Protein: CASSRDAQETQYF.

This clone was counted only a few times. The genes are TRBV5-1 and TRBJ1-5; no clear D gene. Trimming left V 4 bases short and J 2 bases short, with 19 bases between. Germline assignment: CDR1 SGHRS and CDR2 YFSETQ. The CDR3 loop spans 17 amino acids. CDR3 sequence reads: CASSQRKTRGCNQPQHF. Written as DNA, the CDR3 is TGCGCCAGCAGCCAACGGAAGACCCGGGGTTGCAATCAGCCCCAGCATTTT.

This clone was found a few times. An end of the junction does not agree with germline; a read error may underlie this. The chain employs TRBV6-2 or TRBV6-3 and TRBJ2-7; 7 nucleotides line up with TRBD2. The germline V gene has CDR1 MNHEY and CDR2 SVGEGT. The CDR3 runs to 15 residues. The CDR3 region is CAISYVVAGVREQYF. For the CDR3, the DNA is TGTGCCATCAGTTACGTCGTGGCGGGAGTCCGCGAGCAGTACTTC.

The chain is built from TRBV6-5 and TRBJ2-7; D might be TRBD2 (6 bases). V lost 2 bases to trimming and J lost 3 bases, with 11 bases between them. CDR1 and CDR2 (germline): MNHEY, SVGAGI. There are 14 residues in the CDR3. CDR3 loop: CASSYTSPHYEQYF. CDR3 bases: TGTGCCAGCAGTTACACTAGCCCCCACTACGAGCAGTACTTC.

This clone was picked up many times. This sequence joins TRBV20-1 and TRBJ1-4, with 9 bases matching TRBD1. Per the germline V gene, CDR1 is DFQATT and CDR2 is SNEGSKA (reference sequence). The CDR3 is made up of 15 amino acids. V was pared by 6 bases and J by 8 bases, with 13 bases of the junction left unmatched. As DNA, the CDR3 is TGCAGTGCCAAAGCGCCCGGGACAGGGCCCGAAAAACTGTTTTTT. It specifies CSAKAPGTGPEKLFF.

This clone was seen only a few times. A read error may be the cause here, since a much bigger clone is one base away. The chain joins TRBV15 to TRBJ1-2; no clear D gene. The CDR3 is 15 residues long. Germline loops: CDR1 LNHNV, CDR2 YYDKDF (reference sequence). The CDR3 is CATSRGQEINYCYTF. CDR3 in DNA: TGTGCCACCAGCAGGGGTCAGGAGATTAACTATTGCTACACCTTC.

This clone has at least ten counts. The genes are TRBV9 and TRBJ2-1; 8 bases fit TRBD2. Germline V lookup: CDR1 SGDLS, CDR2 YYNGEE. The CDR3 extends over 15 amino acids. Unmatched junction bases numbered 13, after V lost 5 bases and J lost 9 bases. CDR3: CASRARGAGEGEQFF. As DNA, the CDR3 is TGTGCCAGCAGGGCGAGGGGAGCGGGAGAGGGTGAGCAGTTCTTC.

This sequence joins TRBV28 and TRBJ1-5, with a tentative D call TRBD1 (5 bases). Between the trimmed V and J ends, which lost 1 base and 2 bases, there was a span of 6 bases. Germline-derived CDR1 and CDR2 are MDHEN and SYDVKM. This CDR3 region has 14 residues. The CDR3 region is CASSLSGRNQPQHF. The CDR3 coding sequence is TGTGCCAGCAGTTTATCGGGGCGCAATCAGCCCCAGCATTTT.

This clone was observed a few times. At one end, the junction sequence differs from germline, possibly due to a read error. V usage is TRBV6-1 and J usage is TRBJ1-2; no clear D. This CDR3 is built from 14 residues. Looked up from germline, CDR1 is MNHNS and CDR2 is SASEGT. Written as DNA, the CDR3 is TGTGCCAGCAGTCCCCGTGGGCGTTCCTATGTCTACACCTTC. Protein product: CASSPRGRSYVYTF.

In its sample, this clone was seen a few times. Given a much more abundant clone one base away, this may be a read error. V is TRBV5-8 and J is TRBJ2-7; 11 bases are shared with TRBD2. Germline V gene sequence: CDR1 SGHTS, CDR2 YDEGEE. CDR3 length: 18 residues. For the CDR3, the DNA is TGTGCCAGCAGCTTAGGGGATTCTAGCGGGAGGCTTCCCTACGAGCATTACTTC. Translating it yields CASSLGDSSGRLPYEHYF.

This clone was detected ten times or more. V usage is TRBV30 and J usage is TRBJ2-7; 11 nucleotides agree with TRBD1. The length of the CDR3 is 14 residues. CDR1 and CDR2 from the germline V gene are GTSNPN and SVGIG (reference sequence). V lost 5 bases, J lost 6 bases, and 9 bases stayed unmatched. CDR3: CAWDFRDRGFEQYF. The CDR3 region has the DNA TGTGCCTGGGACTTCCGGGACAGGGGGTTCGAGCAGTACTTC. Using reference TRBV30 and TRBJ2-7 for the parts outside the CDR3, the full variable domain is SQTIHQWPATLVQPVGSPLSLECTVEGTSNPNLYWYRQAAGRGLQLLFYSVGIGQISSEVPQNLSASRPQDRQFILSSKKLLLSDSGFYLCAWDFRDRGFEQYFGPGTRLTVT.

This clone was recorded many times. The rearrangement links TRBV5-1 to TRBJ1-1, with a tentative D call TRBD1 (5 bases). Between the trimmed V and J ends, which lost 7 bases and 10 bases, there was a span of 17 bases. Germline CDR1 SGHRS, CDR2 YFSETQ. The CDR3 length is 12 residues. CDR3 region: CASRQGDLGAFF. In DNA form, the CDR3 reads TGCGCCAGCCGGCAGGGAGATTTAGGAGCTTTCTTT. The full variable domain, rest sourced from reference TRBV5-1 and TRBJ1-1, is KAGVTQTPRYLIKTRGQQVTLSCSPISGHRSVSWYQQTPGQGLQFLFEYFSETQRNKGNFPGRFSGRQFSNSRSEMNVSTLELGDSALYLCASRQGDLGAFFGQGTRLTVV.

This clone was recorded many times. The gene calls are TRBV20-1 and TRBJ2-3; TRBD2 matches 9 bases. The CDR3 spans 14 residues. Looked up from germline, CDR1 is DFQATT and CDR2 is SNEGSKA (reference sequence). V gave up 0 bases and J gave up 5 bases; unmatched junction bases: 3. DNA for the CDR3: TGCAGTGCTAGAGAGGCTAGCGGGAAAGATACGCAGTATTTT. Its translation is CSAREASGKDTQYF.

There are many counts of this clone. V usage is TRBV7-3 and J usage is TRBJ2-1; 9 bases line up with TRBD2. The V gene end was trimmed by 1 base and the J gene end by 6 bases; junction bases not matched to a gene: 4. Germline V lookup: CDR1 SGHTA, CDR2 FQGTGA. The CDR3 length is 15 residues. The CDR3 nucleotides read TGTGCCAGCAGCTTAAATCCTAGCGGGATCAATGAGCAGTTCTTC. Amino acids: CASSLNPSGINEQFF.

Details on this clone: One end of the junction is discordant with germline, which a read error may explain. The chain couples TRBV6-2 or TRBV6-3 to TRBJ2-3, with 7 bases identical to TRBD2. Germline values: CDR1 MNHEY, CDR2 SVGEGT. This CDR3 has 16 amino acids. DNA of the CDR3: TGTGCCATCAGTGTTTCTAGCGGTTCCGCTACAGATACGCAGTATTTT. Residues: CAISVSSGSATDTQYF.

This clone appeared a few times. Being one base from a much bigger clone, this may be a read error. CDR3 residues: CAWSVDSYAREQFF. For the CDR3, the DNA is TGTGCCTGGAGTGTAGATTCCTATGCCCGTGAGCAGTTCTTC. The V gene is TRBV30, the J gene TRBJ2-1; D gene unclear. Germline V gene data show CDR1 as GTSNPN and CDR2 as SVGIG (reference sequence). The V end lost 0 bases, the J end lost 9 bases, and 15 bases lay between the germline ends. The CDR3 is 14 amino acids.

This clone was seen ten or more times. This chain uses TRBV19 with TRBJ1-1; 7 nucleotides align to TRBD1. The CDR3 has 12 amino acids. In germline, CDR1 is LNHDA, CDR2 SQIVND (reference sequence). Unmatched junction bases numbered 3, after V lost 10 bases and J lost 1 base. The CDR3 bases are TGTGCCACACACAGGGGGAACACTGAAGCTTTCTTT. This translates into CATHRGNTEAFF.

This clone has at least ten counts. V usage is TRBV24-1 and J usage is TRBJ1-3; no clear D gene. The CDR3 loop spans 16 amino acids. The germline V and J ends were trimmed by 3 bases and 2 bases, with 13 bases remaining between them. In germline, CDR1 is KGHDR, CDR2 SFDVKD. This CDR3 is CATSDPTATAGNTIYF. The CDR3, as DNA: TGTGCCACCAGTGATCCGACGGCGACGGCTGGAAACACCATATATTTT.

This clone occurred many times. The rearrangement links TRBV4-2 to TRBJ2-5; 9 positions agree with TRBD2. The J segment lost 2 bases and the V segment lost 0 bases, leaving 10 bases of the junction unmatched. Germline V gene sequence: CDR1 LGHNA, CDR2 YNFKEQ. The CDR3 has 18 residues. CDR3 coding DNA: TGTGCCAGCAGCCAAGATACTGGCAGCGGGAGGCCACAAGAGACCCAGTACTTC. Its protein product is CASSQDTGSGRPQETQYF.

A word on this clone: A much larger clone lies one base from this, so it may be a read error. The chain couples TRBV6-2 or TRBV6-3 to TRBJ2-1; no firm D call. Germline V lookup: CDR1 MNHEY, CDR2 SVGEGT. CDR3 length: 15 residues. V lost 4 bases, J lost 7 bases, and 17 bases lay in between. The CDR3 protein is CASSSSDTPGNEQFF. The CDR3 bases are TGTGCCAGCAGTTCCAGTGACACCCCAGGAAATGAGCAGTTCTTC.

This clone showed up many times. The chain couples TRBV10-3 to TRBJ2-1, with 9 bases fitting TRBD2. In germline, CDR1 is ENHRY, CDR2 SYGVKD. Losses at the gene ends were 2 bases for V and 7 bases for J; bases not matched to a gene: 3. This CDR3 is 14 amino acids long. The CDR3 DNA follows: TGTGCCATCAGTGAGGCGGGAGGGAGGAATGAGCAGTTCTTC. As protein: CAISEAGGRNEQFF.